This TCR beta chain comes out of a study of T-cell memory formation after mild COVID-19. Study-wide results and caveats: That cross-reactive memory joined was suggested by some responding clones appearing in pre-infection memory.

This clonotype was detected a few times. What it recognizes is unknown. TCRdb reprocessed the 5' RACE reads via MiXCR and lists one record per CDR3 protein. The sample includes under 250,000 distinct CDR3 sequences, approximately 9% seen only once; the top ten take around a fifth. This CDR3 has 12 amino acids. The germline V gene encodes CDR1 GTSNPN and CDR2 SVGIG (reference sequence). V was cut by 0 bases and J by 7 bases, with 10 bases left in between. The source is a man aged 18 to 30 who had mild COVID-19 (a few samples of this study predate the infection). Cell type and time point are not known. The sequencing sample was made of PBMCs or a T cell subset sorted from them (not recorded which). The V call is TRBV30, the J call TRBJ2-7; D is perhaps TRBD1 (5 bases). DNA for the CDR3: TGTGCCTGGAGTGTAGGGGCAGGGGAGCAGTACTTC. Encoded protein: CAWSVGAGEQYF.